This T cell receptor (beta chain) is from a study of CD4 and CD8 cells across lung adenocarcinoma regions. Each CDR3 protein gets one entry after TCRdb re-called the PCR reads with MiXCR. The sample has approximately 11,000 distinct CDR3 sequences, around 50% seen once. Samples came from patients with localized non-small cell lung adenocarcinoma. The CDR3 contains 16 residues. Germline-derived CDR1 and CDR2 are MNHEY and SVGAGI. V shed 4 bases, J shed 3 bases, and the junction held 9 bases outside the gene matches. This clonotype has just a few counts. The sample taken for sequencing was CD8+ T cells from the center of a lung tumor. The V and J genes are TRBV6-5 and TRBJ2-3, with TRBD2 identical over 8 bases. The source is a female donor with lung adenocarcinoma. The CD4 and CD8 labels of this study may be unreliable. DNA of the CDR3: TGTGCCAGCAGTTGGGGTAGCGGGACAACTACAGATACGCAGTATTTT. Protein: CASSWGSGTTTDTQYF.